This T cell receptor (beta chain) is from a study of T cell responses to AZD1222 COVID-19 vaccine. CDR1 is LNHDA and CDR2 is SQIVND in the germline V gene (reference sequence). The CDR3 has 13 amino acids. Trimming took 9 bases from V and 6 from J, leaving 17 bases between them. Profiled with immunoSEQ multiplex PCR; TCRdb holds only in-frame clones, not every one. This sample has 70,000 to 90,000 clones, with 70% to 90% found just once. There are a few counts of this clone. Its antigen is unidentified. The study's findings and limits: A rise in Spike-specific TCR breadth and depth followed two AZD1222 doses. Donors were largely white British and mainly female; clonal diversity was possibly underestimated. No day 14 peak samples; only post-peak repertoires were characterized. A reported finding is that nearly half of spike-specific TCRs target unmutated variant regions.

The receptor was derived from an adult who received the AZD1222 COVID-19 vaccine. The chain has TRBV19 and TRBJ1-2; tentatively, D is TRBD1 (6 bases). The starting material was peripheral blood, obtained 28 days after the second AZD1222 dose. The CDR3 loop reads CASRVRGADGYTF. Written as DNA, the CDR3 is TGTGCCAGCAGAGTAAGGGGGGCCGATGGCTACACCTTC.